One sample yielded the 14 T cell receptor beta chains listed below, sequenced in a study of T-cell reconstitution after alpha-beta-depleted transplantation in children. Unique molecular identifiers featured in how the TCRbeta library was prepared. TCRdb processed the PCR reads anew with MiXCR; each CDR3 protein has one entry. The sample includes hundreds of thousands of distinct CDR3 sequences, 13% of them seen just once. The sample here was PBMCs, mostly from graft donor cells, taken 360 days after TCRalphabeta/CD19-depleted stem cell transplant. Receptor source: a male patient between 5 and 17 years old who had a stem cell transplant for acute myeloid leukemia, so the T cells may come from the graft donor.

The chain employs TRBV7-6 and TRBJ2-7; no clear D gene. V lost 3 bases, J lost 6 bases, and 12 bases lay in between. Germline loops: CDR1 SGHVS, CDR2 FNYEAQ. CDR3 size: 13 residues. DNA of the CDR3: TGTGCCAGCAGCTTGCAAGGACCCCGCGAGCAGTACTTC. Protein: CASSLQGPREQYF.

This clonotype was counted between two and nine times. Here the CDR3 reads CASGLARLAGTTDTQYF. The CDR3 nucleotides are TGTGCTAGTGGTTTGGCCAGACTAGCGGGGACCACAGATACGCAGTATTTT. J is TRBJ2-3 and V is TRBV12-5; 11 positions agree with TRBD2. Germline CDR1 and CDR2: LGHNT and FRNRAP. This CDR3 contains 17 residues. Trimming removed 1 base from V and 2 bases from J; junction bases left unmatched: 5. The variable domain in full, with the rest retrieved from reference TRBV12-5 and TRBJ2-3, is DARVTQTPRHKVTEMGQEVTMRCQPILGHNTVFWYRQTMMQGLELLAYFRNRAPLDDSGMPKDRFSAEMPDATLATLKIQPSEPRDSAVYFCASGLARLAGTTDTQYFGPGTRLTVL.

The CDR3 here is CASLGRTGANVLTF. DNA of the CDR3: TGTGCCAGCTTAGGCCGGACAGGGGCCAACGTCCTGACTTTC. The genes are TRBV28 and TRBJ2-6, with D possibly being TRBD1 (5 bases). Germline CDR1 reads MDHEN; CDR2 reads SYDVKM. The length of the CDR3 is 14 residues. The V gene lost 8 bases and the J gene lost 4 bases, with 12 bases spanning the gap.

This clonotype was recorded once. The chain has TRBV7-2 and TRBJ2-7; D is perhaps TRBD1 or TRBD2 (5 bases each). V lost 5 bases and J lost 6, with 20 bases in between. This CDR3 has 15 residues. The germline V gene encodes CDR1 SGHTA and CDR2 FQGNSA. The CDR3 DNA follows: TGTGCCAGCAGCACCGCCGGGACGGCGAAGGGCGAGCAGTACTTC. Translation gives CASSTAGTAKGEQYF. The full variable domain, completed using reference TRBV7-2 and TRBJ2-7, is GAGVSQSPSNKVTEKGKDVELRCDPISGHTALYWYRQSLGQGLEFLIYFQGNSAPDKSGLPSDRFSAERTGGSVSTLTIQRTQQEDSAVYLCASSTAGTAKGEQYFGPGTRLTVT.

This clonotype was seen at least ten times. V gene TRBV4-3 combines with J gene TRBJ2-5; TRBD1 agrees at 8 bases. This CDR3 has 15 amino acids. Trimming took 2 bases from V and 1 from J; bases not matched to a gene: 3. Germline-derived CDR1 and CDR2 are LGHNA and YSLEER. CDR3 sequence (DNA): TGCGCCAGCAGCCAAAATACAGGGGGCCAAGAGACCCAGTACTTC. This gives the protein CASSQNTGGQETQYF.

The CDR3 loop is CASSQEPLAGVREQFF. DNA for the CDR3: TGTGCCAGCAGCCAAGAACCTCTAGCGGGAGTCAGAGAGCAGTTCTTC. The rearrangement joins TRBV4-2 to TRBJ2-1, with 10 nucleotides matching TRBD2. Germline V gene sequence: CDR1 LGHNA, CDR2 YNFKEQ. This CDR3 spans 16 amino acids. Germline trimming cut 0 bases from V and 10 bases from J; bases unmatched to any gene: 9.

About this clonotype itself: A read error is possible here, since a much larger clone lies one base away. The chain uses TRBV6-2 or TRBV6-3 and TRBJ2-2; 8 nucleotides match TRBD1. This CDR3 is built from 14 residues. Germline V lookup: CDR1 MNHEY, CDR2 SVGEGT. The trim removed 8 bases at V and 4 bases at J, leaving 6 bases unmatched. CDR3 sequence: CASGRTGSTGELFF. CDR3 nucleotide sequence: TGTGCCAGCGGGCGGACAGGGAGCACCGGGGAGCTGTTTTTT.

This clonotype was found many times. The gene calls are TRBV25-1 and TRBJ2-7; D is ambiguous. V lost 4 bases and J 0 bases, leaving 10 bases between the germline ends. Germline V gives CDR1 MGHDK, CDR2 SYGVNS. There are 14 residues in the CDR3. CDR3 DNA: TGTGCCAGCAGTGGATTAGGGCTCTCCTACGAGCAGTACTTC. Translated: CASSGLGLSYEQYF.

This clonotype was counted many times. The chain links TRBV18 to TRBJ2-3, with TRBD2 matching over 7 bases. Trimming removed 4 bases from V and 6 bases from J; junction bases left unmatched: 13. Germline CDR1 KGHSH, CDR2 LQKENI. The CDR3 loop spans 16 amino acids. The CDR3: CASSRMAGVPGDTQYF. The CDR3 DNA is TGTGCCAGCTCACGGATGGCGGGAGTTCCGGGGGATACGCAGTATTTT.

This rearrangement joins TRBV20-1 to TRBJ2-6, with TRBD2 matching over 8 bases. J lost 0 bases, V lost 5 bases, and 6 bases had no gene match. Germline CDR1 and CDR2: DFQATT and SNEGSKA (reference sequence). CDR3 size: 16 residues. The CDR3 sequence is CSASDTSGSGANVLTF. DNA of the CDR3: TGCAGTGCTTCGGATACTAGCGGCTCTGGGGCCAACGTCCTGACTTTC.

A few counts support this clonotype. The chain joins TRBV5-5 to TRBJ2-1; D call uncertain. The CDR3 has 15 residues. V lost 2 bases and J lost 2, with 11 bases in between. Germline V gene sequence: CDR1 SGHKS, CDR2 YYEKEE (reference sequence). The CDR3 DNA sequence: TGTGCCAGCAGCTTTGGTAACATGGCCTACAATGAGCAGTTCTTC. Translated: CASSFGNMAYNEQFF.

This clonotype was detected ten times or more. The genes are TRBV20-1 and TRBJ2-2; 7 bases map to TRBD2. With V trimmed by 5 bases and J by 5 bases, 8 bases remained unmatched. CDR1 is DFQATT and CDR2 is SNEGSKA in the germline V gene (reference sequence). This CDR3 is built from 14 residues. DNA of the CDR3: TGCAGTGCTTATCCTAGCGGAGATACCGGGGAGCTGTTTTTT. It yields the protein CSAYPSGDTGELFF.

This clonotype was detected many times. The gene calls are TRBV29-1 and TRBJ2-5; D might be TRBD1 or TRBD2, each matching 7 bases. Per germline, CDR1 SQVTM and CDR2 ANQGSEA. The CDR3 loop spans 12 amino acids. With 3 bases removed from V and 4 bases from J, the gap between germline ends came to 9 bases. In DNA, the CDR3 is TGCAGCGTTGACAGGGGGGGAGAGACCCAGTACTTC. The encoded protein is CSVDRGGETQYF. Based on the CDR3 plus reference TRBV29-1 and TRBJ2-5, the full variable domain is SAVISQKPSRDICQRGTSLTIQCQVDSQVTMMFWYRQQPGQSLTLIATANQGSEATYESGFVIDKFPISRPNLTFSTLTVSNMSPEDSSIYLCSVDRGGETQYFGPGTRLLVL.

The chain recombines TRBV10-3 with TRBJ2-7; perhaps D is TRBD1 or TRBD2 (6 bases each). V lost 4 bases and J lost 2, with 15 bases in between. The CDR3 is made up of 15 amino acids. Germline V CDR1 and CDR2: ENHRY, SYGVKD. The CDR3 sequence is CAISGKGGPTYEQYF. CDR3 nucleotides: TGTGCCATCAGTGGGAAGGGGGGACCCACCTACGAGCAGTACTTC.